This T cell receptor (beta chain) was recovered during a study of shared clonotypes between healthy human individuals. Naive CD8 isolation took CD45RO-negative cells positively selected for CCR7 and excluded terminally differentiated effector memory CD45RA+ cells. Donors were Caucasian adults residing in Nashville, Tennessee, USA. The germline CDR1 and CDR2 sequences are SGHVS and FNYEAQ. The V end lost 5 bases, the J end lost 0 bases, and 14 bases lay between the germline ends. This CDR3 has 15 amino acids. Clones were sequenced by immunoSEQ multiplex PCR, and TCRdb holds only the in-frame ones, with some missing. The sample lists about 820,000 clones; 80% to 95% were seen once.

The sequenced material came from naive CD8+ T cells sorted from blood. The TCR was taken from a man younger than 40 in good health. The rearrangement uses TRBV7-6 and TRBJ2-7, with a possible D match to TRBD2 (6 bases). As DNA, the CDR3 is TGTGCCAGCAGCCACTTAGCGGAGATCTCCTACGAGCAGTACTTC. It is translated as CASSHLAEISYEQYF. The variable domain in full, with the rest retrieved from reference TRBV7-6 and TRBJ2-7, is GAGVSQSPRYKVTKRGQDVALRCDPISGHVSLYWYRQALGQGPEFLTYFNYEAQQDKSGLPNDRFSAERPEGSISTLTIQRTEQRDSAMYRCASSHLAEISYEQYFGPGTRLTVT.